Following are 5 T cell receptor beta chains from one sample sequenced in a study of T cells in Graves' hyperthyroidism and ophthalmopathy. Amplification targeted TCR beta CDR3 regions from RNA transcripts. The HTBI primer set drove a first-round RT-PCR of the TCR CDR3. Each CDR3 protein gets one entry after TCRdb re-called the multiplex PCR reads with MiXCR. The sample holds about 520,000 distinct CDR3 sequences, roughly a quarter seen once. The sequencing sample was made of blood. The receptors were sampled from a woman aged 25 to 39 with Graves' ophthalmopathy.

In this sample, this clonotype turned up many times. The chain joins TRBV6-1 to TRBJ1-1; tentatively, D is TRBD1 (6 bases). V was trimmed by 7 bases and J by 0 bases, leaving 18 bases between them. Germline V gene sequence: CDR1 MNHNS, CDR2 SASEGT. There are 16 residues in the CDR3. The CDR3 sequence is CASKYHREVVNTEAFF. The CDR3 DNA reads as TGTGCCAGCAAGTACCACAGGGAAGTGGTGAACACTGAAGCTTTCTTT.

The DNA for the CDR3 is TGTGCCAGCAGCCAAGAAGGTGAAGGAGGGGCCTACGAGCAGTACTTC. It is translated as CASSQEGEGGAYEQYF. The chain joins TRBV4-2 to TRBJ2-7; the D gene is possibly TRBD2 (6 bases). Germline assignment: CDR1 LGHNA and CDR2 YNFKEQ. V lost 0 bases and J 2 bases, leaving 14 bases between the germline ends. The CDR3 runs 16 residues.

The chain combines TRBV6-1 with TRBJ1-3, with D uncertain. V lost 6 bases and J 4 bases, leaving 4 bases between the germline ends. This CDR3 comprises 11 residues. CDR1 is MNHNS and CDR2 is SASEGT in the germline V gene. CDR3 protein: CASRFGNTIYF. In nucleotides, the CDR3 is TGTGCCAGCAGATTCGGAAACACCATATATTTT.

This clonotype was picked up a small number of times. The chain is built from TRBV7-8 and TRBJ1-6, with TRBD1 matching over 8 bases. The CDR3 is made up of 15 amino acids. Germline CDR1 is SGHVS and CDR2 is FQNEAQ. V trimming: 5 bases; J trimming: 10 bases; junction bases outside the gene matches: 10. CDR3 coding DNA: TGTGCCAGCAGCAACCGGGACAGGTCTGGATCACCCCTCCACTTT. Residues: CASSNRDRSGSPLHF.

This clonotype showed up just a few times. The genes are TRBV11-2 and TRBJ2-1; no reliable D call. V shed 2 bases and J shed 0 bases, with 11 bases lying between them. The CDR3 has 16 amino acids. Per germline, CDR1 SGHAT and CDR2 FQNNGV. The CDR3 here is CASSLFPSSSYNEQFF. CDR3 in DNA: TGTGCCAGCAGCTTATTTCCATCGAGCTCCTACAATGAGCAGTTCTTC.